This TCR beta chain was obtained from a study of immune evolution from preneoplasia to lung adenocarcinoma. Overall study findings and caveats: Highest clonality occurred in KRAS-mutant, not EGFR-mutant or double wild-type, nodules. Top clone share appeared to fall from AAH through AIS, MIA, adenocarcinoma.

Of note for this clone: Its matching antigen is unknown.

The J segment lost 4 bases and the V segment lost 2 bases, leaving 4 bases of the junction unmatched. The CDR3 is made up of 15 amino acids. The germline V gene has CDR1 SGHRS and CDR2 YFSETQ. Two lung cancer pathologists independently confirmed each histologic diagnosis. Profiling relied on immunoSEQ multiplex PCR, and the TCRdb table lists in-frame clones only, not all of them. The table shows several thousand clones, with roughly 88% occurring only once. This sequence was found in a person aged 65 to 85 with lung adenocarcinoma. Sequenced: FFPE minimally invasive lung adenocarcinoma tissue. This rearrangement joins TRBV5-1 to TRBJ2-3; 10 bases match TRBD2. DNA for the CDR3: TGCGCCAGCAGCTTTGGAGCGGGGGGGCCAGATACGCAGTATTTT. Protein sequence: CASSFGAGGPDTQYF.